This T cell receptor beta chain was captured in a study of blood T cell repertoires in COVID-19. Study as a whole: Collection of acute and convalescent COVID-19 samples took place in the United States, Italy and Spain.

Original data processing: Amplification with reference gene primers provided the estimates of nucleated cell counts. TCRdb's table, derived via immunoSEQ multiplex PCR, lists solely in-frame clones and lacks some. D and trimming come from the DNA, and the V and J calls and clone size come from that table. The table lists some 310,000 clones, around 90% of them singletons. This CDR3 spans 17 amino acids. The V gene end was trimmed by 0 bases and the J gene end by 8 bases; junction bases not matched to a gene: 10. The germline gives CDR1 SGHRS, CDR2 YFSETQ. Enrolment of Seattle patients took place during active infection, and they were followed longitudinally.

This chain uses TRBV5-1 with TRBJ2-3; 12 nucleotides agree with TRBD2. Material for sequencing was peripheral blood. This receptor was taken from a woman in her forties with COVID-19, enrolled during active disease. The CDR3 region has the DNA TGCGCCAGCAGCTTGGTAGGACTAGCGGGGACGCCGGGTACGCAGTATTTT. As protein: CASSLVGLAGTPGTQYF.